The present T cell receptor (beta chain) was sequenced within a study of T cell responses to AZD1222 COVID-19 vaccine. General study findings and limits: With dominance at 160-218 and 743-854, vaccine-associated CD4 TCRs spanned spike. The study identified only five to seven AZD1222 recipients as seropositive at baseline. It should be noted that donors were predominantly white British and more often female, and clonal diversity was possibly underestimated.

A word on this clone: What it recognizes is unknown.

Using immunoSEQ multiplex PCR, the repertoire was profiled, and TCRdb retains in-frame clones only, with some absent. Of more than 100,000 clones in the sample, 70% to 90% are singletons; the top ten hold 7% to 8.5%. The sequencing used peripheral blood, collected on day 0 of AZD1222 vaccination. This clonotype originated in an adult in good health.

CDR3 coding DNA: TGTGCCAGTCTGGGGAGGACTGAAGCTTTCTTT. Its protein product is CASLGRTEAFF. The V call is TRBV2, the J call TRBJ1-1, with D unclear. Deletions cut 9 bases from V and 5 bases from J, with 10 bases between. This CDR3 has 11 amino acids. Germline V lookup: CDR1 SNHLY, CDR2 FYNNEI.